These T cell receptor beta chains were read from a single sample in a study of identical twins. TCRdb processed the 5' RACE reads anew with MiXCR; each CDR3 protein has one entry. The sample yields 200,000 to 250,000 distinct CDR3 sequences, roughly 7.5% seen once. This sample was also put to use in a study of yellow fever vaccine responses in identical twins.

The sample comprised memory (CD45RO+) T cells sorted from blood. Source of these receptors: a woman aged 18-29 years in good health. The CDR3 runs from the conserved cysteine through the conserved F or W. A D gene is named only where the DNA matches it firmly. Clone sizes are given selectively: once, few, many, or a class where the clone is expanded.

18	TRBV27	many	TRBJ1-2	TRBD1	TGTGCCAGCAGTCCCAGTACGGGACAGGGGGCTTCTAACTATGGCTACACCTTC	CASSPSTGQGASNYGYTF
16	TRBV3-1	many	TRBJ2-5	TRBD2	TGTGCCAGCAGTCCCGTGGCTAGCGGGGGCCAAGAGACCCAGTACTTC	CASSPVASGGQETQYF
15	TRBV9	few	TRBJ2-1	TRBD1	TGTGCCAGCAGCGTTGGTGGGACAGTTACCAATGAGCAGTTCTTC	CASSVGGTVTNEQFF
22	TRBV4-1	NA	TRBJ2-1	TRBD2	TGCGCCAGCAGCCAAGCCCCTCGGCAGGAACATCGACTAGCGGCCGACTACAATGAGCAGTTCTTC	CASSQAPRQEHRLAADYNEQFF
15	TRBV28	few	TRBJ2-1	NA	TGTGCCAGCAGTCCTCATGGTAAGGGAAGCAATGAGCAGTTCTTC	CASSPHGKGSNEQFF
14	TRBV19	NA	TRBJ1-1	NA	TGTGCCAGTAGCTGGGACGGGCCGGACACTGAAGCTTTCTTT	CASSWDGPDTEAFF
14	TRBV29-1	many	TRBJ2-7	NA	TGCAGCGTCATTCAGGACAGACGCTCCTACGAGCAGTACTTC	CSVIQDRRSYEQYF
16	TRBV7-2	few	TRBJ2-7	TRBD2	TGTGCCAGCAGCTTAGAGAGCACTAGCGGGTTATACGAGCAGTACTTC	CASSLESTSGLYEQYF
17	TRBV13	NA	TRBJ2-3	TRBD1	TGTGCCAGCAGCTACGATACAGGGGGCGTATGGTCAGATACGCAGTATTTT	CASSYDTGGVWSDTQYF
16	TRBV6-1	few	TRBJ2-4	NA	TGTGCCAGCAGCCACCTACCGGGAGTAGCCAAAAACATTCAGTACTTC	CASSHLPGVAKNIQYF
14	TRBV3-1	few	TRBJ2-1	TRBD1	TGTGCCAGCAGTCCCTGGACAGGGGGCGGCGGGCAGTTCTTC	CASSPWTGGGGQFF
16	TRBV20-1	NA	TRBJ2-1	NA	TGCTGTGCTAGAGTACGAACCCCGAGCTCCTACAATGAGCAGTTCTTC	CCARVRTPSSYNEQFF
14	TRBV20-1	many	TRBJ1-5	NA	TGCAGTGCTAGTTACGGCAGCCCCAATCAGCCCCAGCATTTT	CSASYGSPNQPQHF
14	TRBV7-9	many	TRBJ2-7	NA	TGTGCCAGCAGCTCAAGTCCGGCATCCTACGAGCAGTACTTC	CASSSSPASYEQYF
16	TRBV20-1	many	TRBJ2-5	TRBD2	TGCAGTGCTAGAGATCCAAGCGGGAGGGCCCGGGAGACCCAGTACTTC	CSARDPSGRARETQYF
14	TRBV20-1	few	TRBJ2-1	NA	TGCAGTGCCCCCCTTGGACGGGCCTACAATGAGCAGTTCTTC	CSAPLGRAYNEQFF
15	TRBV9	many	TRBJ2-1	TRBD1	TGTGCCAGCGGGGGAAAGGGACAGCCCCGGGGTGAGCAGTTCTTC	CASGGKGQPRGEQFF
16	TRBV7-9	many	TRBJ2-4	TRBD2	TGTGCCAGCAGCCCTCGCTCCTTTAGCGGGAAAAACATTCAGTACTTC	CASSPRSFSGKNIQYF
15	TRBV12-3/TRBV12-4	many	TRBJ2-2	TRBD1	TGTGCCAGCAGCCTGACAGGGGGGGGCACCGGGGAGCTGTTTTTT	CASSLTGGGTGELFF
17	TRBV12-3/TRBV12-4	many	TRBJ2-4	NA	TGTGCCAGCAGCGCCAGGGTTGGGGGGCTAGCCAAAAACATTCAGTACTTC	CASSARVGGLAKNIQYF
14	TRBV29-1	many	TRBJ2-7	TRBD1	TGCAGCGTTGGAGCTCGACAGGGTGGCTACGAGCAGTACTTC	CSVGARQGGYEQYF
16	TRBV6-1	NA	TRBJ2-7	TRBD1	TGTGCCAGCGCCGATTCTTACAGGGGCCCTAGCTACGAGCAGTACTTC	CASADSYRGPSYEQYF
16	TRBV12-3/TRBV12-4	many	TRBJ1-3	TRBD1	TGTGCCAGCAGGGATTGGGACAGGGTTGATGGAAACACCATATATTTT	CASRDWDRVDGNTIYF
15	TRBV6-5	few	TRBJ2-5	NA	TGTGCCAGCAGTTACTCGGGTAGCGGACAAGAGACCCAGTACTTC	CASSYSGSGQETQYF
16	TRBV5-1	many	TRBJ2-5	TRBD2	TGCGCCAGCAGCTTGGGACTAGCGTCCGTCCAAGAGACCCAGTACTTC	CASSLGLASVQETQYF
11	TRBV7-9	NA	TRBJ2-1	NA	TGTGCCATTCCGGGCCGGGCTACGCAGTTCTTC	CAIPGRATQFF
13	TRBV5-6	NA	TRBJ2-1	NA	TGTGCCATCAGCTCCGGGCTCCTCTGCGAGCAGTTCTTC	CAISSGLLCEQFF
12	TRBV6-6	many	TRBJ1-4	NA	TGTGCCAGCAGTTACATTGCGGCCCAACTGTTTTTT	CASSYIAAQLFF
14	TRBV5-1	NA	TRBJ2-3	NA	TGCGCCAGCAGTTTCAGGGGGGGTACAGATACGCAGTATTTT	CASSFRGGTDTQYF
15	TRBV12-3/TRBV12-4	few	TRBJ2-7	NA	TGTGCCAGCAGTTTACGAGTCAGGGGAAACTACGAGCAGTACTTC	CASSLRVRGNYEQYF
16	TRBV29-1	many	TRBJ2-1	NA	TGCAGCGTTGAAGTCGGGTTAGCAGCCTCCTACAATGAGCAGTTCTTC	CSVEVGLAASYNEQFF
16	TRBV3-1	many	TRBJ2-3	TRBD2	TGTGCCAGCAGCCAAGCGGCAATAGCGGGGGTGAATACGCAGTATTTT	CASSQAAIAGVNTQYF
15	TRBV2	many	TRBJ2-5	NA	TGTGCCAGCATCGGACCGGGGGCCGATCAAGAGACCCAGTACTTC	CASIGPGADQETQYF
13	TRBV28	NA	TRBJ2-7	TRBD1	TGTGCCAGCCAGTTCGACAGGGGAAGAGAGCAGTACTTC	CASQFDRGREQYF
14	TRBV25-1	NA	TRBJ2-3	TRBD2	TGTGCCAGCAGATATAGCGGGAACACAGATACGCAGTATTTT	CASRYSGNTDTQYF
12	TRBV20-1	many	TRBJ1-1	NA	TGCAGTGCTAGAGATCTGGGGGTGAAAGCTTTCTTT	CSARDLGVKAFF
17	TRBV7-9	many	TRBJ1-4	NA	TGTGCCAGCACCCCCGGGGCAGCCGGAACGGGGAATGAAAAACTGTTTTTT	CASTPGAAGTGNEKLFF
16	TRBV14	NA	TRBJ1-6	TRBD1	TGTGCCAGCAGCCAAGCCTTGAACAGGGGGAATTCACCCCTCCACTTT	CASSQALNRGNSPLHF
15	TRBV30	few	TRBJ2-7	TRBD1	TGTGCCTGGCTACCGGGACAGGGGGCGTTGAGGGAGCAGTACTTC	CAWLPGQGALREQYF
15	TRBV3-1	few	TRBJ1-2	NA	TGTGCCAGCAGCCAAGGCGGGACCTCTAGCTATGGCTACACCTTC	CASSQGGTSSYGYTF
15	TRBV2	NA	TRBJ2-1	TRBD1	TGTGCCAGCATGGGACAGGGTTTGGGACAAAATGAGCAGTTCTTC	CASMGQGLGQNEQFF
17	TRBV5-1	few	TRBJ2-3	TRBD2	TGCGCCAGCAGCAACCAGCGGGGGGGGCTCCTCACAGATACGCAGTATTTT	CASSNQRGGLLTDTQYF
14	TRBV7-9	many	TRBJ2-3	NA	TGTGCCAGCAGGGGGGACGGATCCGACCCCCCGCAGTATTTT	CASRGDGSDPPQYF
15	TRBV28	NA	TRBJ1-2	TRBD1	TGTGCCAGCACACCCCGGGACAGGCTCTATTATGGCTACACCTTC	CASTPRDRLYYGYTF
16	TRBV7-2	NA	TRBJ2-3	TRBD2	TGTGCCAGCAGCCTTAAGACCACGGGACTATCTGATACGCAGTATTTT	CASSLKTTGLSDTQYF
15	TRBV6-5	few	TRBJ2-7	TRBD2	TGTGCCAGCAGTTCAGGGGGACTAGCGCTCTACGAGCAGTACTTC	CASSSGGLALYEQYF
13	TRBV5-1	many	TRBJ1-1	NA	TGCGCCAGCAGAGTAGTGGGGAGCACTGAAGCTTTCTTT	CASRVVGSTEAFF
10	TRBV29-1	many	TRBJ2-5	NA	TGCAGCGTTGGGAGTGAGACCCAGTACTTC	CSVGSETQYF
14	TRBV29-1	many	TRBJ2-1	TRBD2	TGCAGCGTTGGGACTAGCGGGGGTTACAATGAGCAGTTCTTC	CSVGTSGGYNEQFF
15	TRBV11-1	NA	TRBJ2-4	NA	TGTGCCAGCAGCTTGACGGCGGTAGCCAAAAACATTCAGTACTTC	CASSLTAVAKNIQYF
16	TRBV3-1	many	TRBJ2-7	NA	TGTGCCAGCAGCCAAGATCCAGGGGTGTCTTCCTACGAGCAGTACTTC	CASSQDPGVSSYEQYF
16	TRBV9	many	TRBJ2-7	NA	TGTGCCAGCAGCGCCCCCCTACAGGGTTCTAGCTACGAGCAGTACTTC	CASSAPLQGSSYEQYF
14	TRBV20-1	many	TRBJ2-1	TRBD2	TGCAGTGCTTCAAAGCGGGGGGCCATTAATGAGCAGTTCTTC	CSASKRGAINEQFF
16	TRBV6-5	few	TRBJ2-3	TRBD2	TGTGCCAGTCAGTTCGGACTAGCGGGAGGCACAGATACGCAGTATTTT	CASQFGLAGGTDTQYF
11	TRBV12-3/TRBV12-4	few	TRBJ1-5	NA	TGTGCCAGCAGGAGAGAATCAGCCCAGCATTTT	CASRRESAQHF